This TCR beta chain came from a study of cytomegalovirus exposure and HLA in healthy donors. The ends were cut back, 4 bases at V and 0 bases at J, with 16 bases in the middle. The CDR3 spans 16 residues. Germline loops: CDR1 SQVTM, CDR2 ANQGSEA. PCR amplification relied on 60 Vbeta primers (plus 13 Jbeta primers). The data were produced by immunoSEQ multiplex PCR, yet TCRdb's version contains in-frame clones alone and is incomplete. Of some 110,000 clones listed, around 76% are singletons. The receptor comes from a man in his fifties or sixties in good health and CMV-seropositive. Sequencing used PBMCs. This chain connects TRBV29-1 to TRBJ1-5, with a possible D match to TRBD1 (5 bases). DNA for the CDR3: TGCAGCGTTGTCGAGGCAGGGCCATATAGCAATCAGCCCCAGCATTTT. Encoded protein: CSVVEAGPYSNQPQHF.